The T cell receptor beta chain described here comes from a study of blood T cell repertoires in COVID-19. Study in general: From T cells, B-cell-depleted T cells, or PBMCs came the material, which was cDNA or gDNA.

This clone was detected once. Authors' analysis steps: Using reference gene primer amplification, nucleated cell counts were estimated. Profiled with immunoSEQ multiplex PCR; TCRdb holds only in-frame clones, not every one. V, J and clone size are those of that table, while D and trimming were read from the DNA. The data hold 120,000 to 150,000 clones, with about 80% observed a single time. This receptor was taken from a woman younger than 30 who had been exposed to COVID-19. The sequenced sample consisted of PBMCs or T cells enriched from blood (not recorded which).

The CDR3 region is CASSAQVSGYTF. CDR3 coding DNA: TGTGCCAGCAGTGCCCAGGTTTCTGGCTACACCTTC. The chain employs TRBV2 and TRBJ1-2; D gene ambiguous. This CDR3 is 12 amino acids long. The germline V gene encodes CDR1 SNHLY and CDR2 FYNNEI. Deletions cut 4 bases from V and 7 bases from J, with 10 bases between.